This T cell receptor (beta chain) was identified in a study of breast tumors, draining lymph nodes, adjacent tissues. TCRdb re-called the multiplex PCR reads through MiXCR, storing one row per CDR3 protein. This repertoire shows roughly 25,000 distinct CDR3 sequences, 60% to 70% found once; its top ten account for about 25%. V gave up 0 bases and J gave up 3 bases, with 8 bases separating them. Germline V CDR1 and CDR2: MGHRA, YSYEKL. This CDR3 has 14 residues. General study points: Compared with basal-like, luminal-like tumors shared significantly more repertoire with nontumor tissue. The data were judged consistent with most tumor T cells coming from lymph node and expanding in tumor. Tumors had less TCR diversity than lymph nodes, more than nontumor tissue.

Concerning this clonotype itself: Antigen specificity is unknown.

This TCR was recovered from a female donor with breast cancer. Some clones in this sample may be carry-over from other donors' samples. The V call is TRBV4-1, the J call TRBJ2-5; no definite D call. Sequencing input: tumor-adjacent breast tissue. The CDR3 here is CASSQDLEEETQYF. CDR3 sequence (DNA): TGCGCCAGCAGCCAAGATCTAGAGGAAGAGACCCAGTACTTC.